This T cell receptor beta chain was identified in a study of blood T cell repertoires in COVID-19. The wider study: In each case, the material was cDNA or gDNA derived from T cells, B-cell-depleted T cells, or PBMCs.

The method was immunoSEQ multiplex PCR; TCRdb's version includes in-frame clones alone and lacks a portion of them. The data contain about 190,000 clones, 80% to 90% of them singletons. CDR1 and CDR2 from the germline V gene are LNHNV and YYDKDF (reference sequence). Trimming cost V 8 bases and J 0 bases, with 13 bases left between them. The CDR3 extends over 14 amino acids. Material: peripheral blood. V is TRBV15 and J is TRBJ1-1; TRBD1 is a possible D gene (5 bases). This TCR was recovered from a man aged 25-40 years with acute or convalescent COVID-19. CDR3 residues: CATGGDRVNTEAFF. The CDR3 nucleotides read TGTGCCACCGGCGGGGACCGTGTGAACACTGAAGCTTTCTTT.